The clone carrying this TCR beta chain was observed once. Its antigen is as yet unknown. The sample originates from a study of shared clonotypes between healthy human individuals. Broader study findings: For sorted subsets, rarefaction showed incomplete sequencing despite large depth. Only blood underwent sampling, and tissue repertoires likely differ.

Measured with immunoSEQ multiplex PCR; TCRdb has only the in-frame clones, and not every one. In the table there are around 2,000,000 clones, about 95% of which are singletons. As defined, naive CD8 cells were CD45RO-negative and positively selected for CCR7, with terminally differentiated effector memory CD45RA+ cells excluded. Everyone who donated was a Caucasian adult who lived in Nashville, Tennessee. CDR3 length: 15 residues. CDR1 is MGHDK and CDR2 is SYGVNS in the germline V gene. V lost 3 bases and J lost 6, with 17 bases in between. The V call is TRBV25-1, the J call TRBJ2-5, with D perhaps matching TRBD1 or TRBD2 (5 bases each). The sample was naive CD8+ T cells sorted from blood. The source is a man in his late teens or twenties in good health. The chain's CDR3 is CASSDRDHNPKTQYF. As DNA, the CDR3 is TGTGCCAGCAGTGACCGGGACCATAATCCAAAGACCCAGTACTTC.